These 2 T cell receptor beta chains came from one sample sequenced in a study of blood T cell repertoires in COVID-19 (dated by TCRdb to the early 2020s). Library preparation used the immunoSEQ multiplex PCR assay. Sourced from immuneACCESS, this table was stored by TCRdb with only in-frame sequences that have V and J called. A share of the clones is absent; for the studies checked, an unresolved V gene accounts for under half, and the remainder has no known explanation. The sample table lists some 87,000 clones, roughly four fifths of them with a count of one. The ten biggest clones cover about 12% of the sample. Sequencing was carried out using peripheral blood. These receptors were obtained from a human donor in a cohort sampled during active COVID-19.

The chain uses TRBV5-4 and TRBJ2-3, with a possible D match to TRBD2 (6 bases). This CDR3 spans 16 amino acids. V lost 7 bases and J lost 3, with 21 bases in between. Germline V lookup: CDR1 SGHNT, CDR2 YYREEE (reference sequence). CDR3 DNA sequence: TGTGCCAGCGCAGAGGGGCGGGGTGGCGGTACAGATACGCAGTATTTT. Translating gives CASAEGRGGGTDTQYF. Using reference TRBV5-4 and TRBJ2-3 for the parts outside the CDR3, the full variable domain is ETGVTQSPTHLIKTRGQQVTLRCSSQSGHNTVSWYQQALGQGPQFIFQYYREEENGRGNFPPRFSGLQFPNYSSELNVNALELDDSALYLCASAEGRGGGTDTQYFGPGTRLTVL.

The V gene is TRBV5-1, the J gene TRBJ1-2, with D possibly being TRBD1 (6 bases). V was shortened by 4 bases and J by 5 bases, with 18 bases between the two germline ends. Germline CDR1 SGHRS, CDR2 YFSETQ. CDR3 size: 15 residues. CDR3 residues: CASSIRDTGWYGYTF. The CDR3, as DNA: TGCGCCAGCAGCATACGGGACACCGGGTGGTATGGCTACACCTTC.